This entry lists 17 T cell receptor beta chains sequenced from one sample in a study of shared clonotypes between healthy human individuals. Sequencing used immunoSEQ multiplex PCR; TCRdb keeps in-frame clones, though not all of them. The table lists some 1.5 million clones, around 98% of them singletons. Source material: naive CD4+ T cells sorted from blood. Subset here: CD45RA+ positively selected. All receptors derive from a man younger than 40 in good health.

The chain is built from TRBV2 and TRBJ2-2; tentatively, D is TRBD2 (6 bases). Germline V gives CDR1 SNHLY, CDR2 FYNNEI. Between the trimmed V and J ends, which lost 6 bases and 6 bases, there was a span of 14 bases. The CDR3 has 14 residues. The chain's CDR3 is CASRYVSGAGELFF. In DNA, the CDR3 is TGTGCCAGCAGATACGTCTCGGGGGCCGGGGAGCTGTTTTTT.

This clone showed up just once. This chain joins TRBV27 and TRBJ2-7; 8 bases align to TRBD1. Germline V CDR1 and CDR2: MNHEY, SMNVEV (reference sequence). The J segment lost 1 base and the V segment lost 4 bases, leaving 6 bases of the junction unmatched. The CDR3 totals 15 residues. CDR3: CASSYRTGQSYEQYF. As DNA, the CDR3 is TGTGCCAGCAGTTACCGGACAGGGCAGTCCTACGAGCAGTACTTC.

The V call is TRBV27, the J call TRBJ2-5, with D maybe TRBD1 (6 bases). V shed 2 bases and J shed 11 bases, with 15 bases lying between them. The CDR3 is made up of 13 amino acids. CDR1 is MNHEY and CDR2 is SMNVEV in the germline V gene (reference sequence). CDR3 region: CASSLAWDTVQYF. The DNA for the CDR3 is TGTGCCAGCAGTTTAGCTTGGGACACGGTACAGTACTTC.

The V and J genes are TRBV15 and TRBJ1-5; D not certain. CDR1 LNHNV and CDR2 YYDKDF come from the germline V gene (reference sequence). The V and J ends lost 3 bases and 10 bases respectively, with 10 bases between them. The CDR3 consists of 12 residues. The CDR3 sequence: CATSRGVQPQHF. CDR3 bases: TGTGCCACCAGCAGGGGAGTCCAACCCCAGCATTTT.

The gene calls are TRBV5-1 and TRBJ2-3; 7 nucleotides line up with TRBD2. The germline CDR1 and CDR2 sequences are SGHRS and YFSETQ. The CDR3 length is 16 residues. V was pared by 2 bases and J by 3 bases, with 9 bases of the junction left unmatched. CDR3 protein: CASSFRLAGVTDTQYF. CDR3 coding DNA: TGCGCCAGCAGCTTTCGGTTGGCGGGAGTGACAGATACGCAGTATTTT.

The V and J genes are TRBV29-1 and TRBJ1-2, with 7 bases that match TRBD1. From germline, CDR1 is SQVTM and CDR2 ANQGSEA. The CDR3 loop spans 12 amino acids. CDR3 amino acids: CTLWQGDYGYTF. CDR3 nucleotide sequence: TGCACCCTTTGGCAGGGGGATTATGGCTACACCTTC.

The chain has TRBV4-2 and TRBJ2-3; TRBD2 aligns across 9 bases. The germline gives CDR1 LGHNA, CDR2 YNFKEQ. V dropped 2 bases and J dropped 4; count of bases not matched to a gene: 22. The CDR3 consists of 21 residues. The CDR3 DNA sequence: TGTGCCAGCAGCCAATCGCGGGAGGGATCCGCCCGCCAACCTTCCTCAGATACGCAGTATTTT. It translates to CASSQSREGSARQPSSDTQYF.

The chain couples TRBV5-1 to TRBJ1-1; unclear D gene. Germline assignment: CDR1 SGHRS and CDR2 YFSETQ. The CDR3 loop spans 13 amino acids. Between the trimmed V and J ends, which lost 0 bases and 11 bases, there was a span of 14 bases. The CDR3 protein is CASSLDTEGRAFF. The CDR3 coding sequence is TGCGCCAGCAGCTTGGACACTGAAGGGCGGGCTTTCTTT.

The chain is built from TRBV29-1 and TRBJ2-1; D unclear. Germline CDR1 SQVTM, CDR2 ANQGSEA. The CDR3 extends over 12 amino acids. V dropped 2 bases and J dropped 6 bases, with 8 bases sitting between them. The CDR3 DNA reads as TGCAGCGTTGAACCCCTAGTCAATGAGCAGTTCTTC. This codes for CSVEPLVNEQFF.

V usage is TRBV5-1 and J usage is TRBJ2-4, with 7 nucleotides matching TRBD2. This CDR3 comprises 16 residues. In germline, CDR1 is SGHRS, CDR2 YFSETQ. V lost 4 bases and J lost 0; bases outside the gene matches: 7. The CDR3 loop reads CASSRWLAVAKNIQYF. The CDR3 DNA sequence: TGCGCCAGCAGCCGTTGGCTAGCGGTAGCCAAAAACATTCAGTACTTC.

The chain recombines TRBV5-1 with TRBJ2-1, with 12 bases that match TRBD2. Germline-derived CDR1 and CDR2 are SGHRS and YFSETQ. Germline trimming cut 4 bases from V and 9 bases from J; bases unmatched to any gene: 11. The CDR3 has 16 residues. This CDR3 is CASSPRTSGTSGEQFF. CDR3 in DNA: TGCGCCAGCAGCCCACGGACTAGCGGGACATCCGGTGAGCAGTTCTTC.

This clone was seen once. The gene calls are TRBV5-4 and TRBJ2-2, with a possible D match to TRBD2 (6 bases). The CDR3 loop spans 15 amino acids. Trimming took 4 bases from V and 6 from J, leaving 16 bases between them. Germline V gives CDR1 SGHNT, CDR2 YYREEE (reference sequence). The CDR3 region is CASSVPGTGAGELFF. The CDR3 region has the DNA TGTGCCAGCAGCGTCCCGGGGACGGGGGCCGGGGAGCTGTTTTTT.

This clone was counted a few times. The V call is TRBV5-1, the J call TRBJ2-3; D not resolved. Trimming cost V 0 bases and J 2 bases, with 4 bases left between them. The CDR3 has 13 residues. Germline V gene data show CDR1 as SGHRS and CDR2 as YFSETQ. Written as DNA, the CDR3 is TGCGCCAGCAGCTTGGCCTACACAGATACGCAGTATTTT. This codes for CASSLAYTDTQYF.

V is TRBV5-3 and J is TRBJ2-7; 8 bases match TRBD1. TRBV5-3 is flagged as an ORF with uncertain function. The CDR3 totals 18 residues. V trimming: 4 bases; J trimming: 1 base; junction bases outside the gene matches: 16. Here the CDR3 reads CARSDGQGDRDSSYEQYF. DNA for the CDR3: TGTGCCAGAAGCGACGGACAGGGCGACCGGGACTCTTCCTACGAGCAGTACTTC.

The chain is built from TRBV5-4 and TRBJ2-5, with D possibly TRBD1 on 7 matching bases. Trimming stripped 4 bases from V and 2 bases from J, with 12 bases between. In germline, CDR1 is SGHNT, CDR2 YYREEE (reference sequence). The CDR3 has 14 residues. The CDR3 region has the DNA TGTGCCAGCAGCGGCGGGACAGAACAAGAGACCCAGTACTTC. Its protein is CASSGGTEQETQYF. The full variable domain, completed using reference TRBV5-4 and TRBJ2-5, is ETGVTQSPTHLIKTRGQQVTLRCSSQSGHNTVSWYQQALGQGPQFIFQYYREEENGRGNFPPRFSGLQFPNYSSELNVNALELDDSALYLCASSGGTEQETQYFGPGTRLLVL.

The V call is TRBV7-2, the J call TRBJ1-3; 9 nucleotides align to TRBD1. CDR3 length: 18 amino acids. Germline V CDR1 and CDR2: SGHTA, FQGNSA. The ends lost 5 bases at V and 2 bases at J; junction bases unmatched: 13. CDR3: CASSHRDRVISAGNTIYF. CDR3 sequence (DNA): TGTGCCAGCAGCCACCGGGACAGGGTAATCTCGGCTGGAAACACCATATATTTT.

The chain employs TRBV30 and TRBJ2-5; TRBD2 agrees at 11 bases. The junction had 8 bases not matched to a gene; V was cut back by 3 bases and J by 5 bases. The length of the CDR3 is 15 residues. Germline V gives CDR1 GTSNPN, CDR2 SVGIG (reference sequence). The CDR3 DNA is TGTGCCTGGAGGGAAACTAGCGGGAGAAGGGAGACCCAGTACTTC. It specifies CAWRETSGRRETQYF.